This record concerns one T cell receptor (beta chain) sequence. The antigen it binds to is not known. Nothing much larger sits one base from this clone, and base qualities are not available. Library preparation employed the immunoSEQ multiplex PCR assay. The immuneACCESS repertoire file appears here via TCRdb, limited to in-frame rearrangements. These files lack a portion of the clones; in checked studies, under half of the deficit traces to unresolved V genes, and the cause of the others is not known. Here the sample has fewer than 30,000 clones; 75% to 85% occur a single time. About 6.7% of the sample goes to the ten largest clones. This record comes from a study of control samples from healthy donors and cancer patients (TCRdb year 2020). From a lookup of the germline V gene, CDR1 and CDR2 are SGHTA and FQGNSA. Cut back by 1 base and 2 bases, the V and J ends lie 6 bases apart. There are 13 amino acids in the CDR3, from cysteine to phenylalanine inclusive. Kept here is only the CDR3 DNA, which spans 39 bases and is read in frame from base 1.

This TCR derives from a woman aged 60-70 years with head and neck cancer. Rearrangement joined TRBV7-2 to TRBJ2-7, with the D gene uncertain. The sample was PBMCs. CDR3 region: CASSLVSAYEQYF. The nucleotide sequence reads TGTGCCAGCAGCTTAGTTTCGGCCTACGAGCAGTACTTC. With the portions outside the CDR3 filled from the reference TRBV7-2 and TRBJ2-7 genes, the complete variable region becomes GAGVSQSPSNKVTEKGKDVELRCDPISGHTALYWYRQSLGQGLEFLIYFQGNSAPDKSGLPSDRFSAERTGGSVSTLTIQRTQQEDSAVYLCASSLVSAYEQYFGPGTRLTVT.